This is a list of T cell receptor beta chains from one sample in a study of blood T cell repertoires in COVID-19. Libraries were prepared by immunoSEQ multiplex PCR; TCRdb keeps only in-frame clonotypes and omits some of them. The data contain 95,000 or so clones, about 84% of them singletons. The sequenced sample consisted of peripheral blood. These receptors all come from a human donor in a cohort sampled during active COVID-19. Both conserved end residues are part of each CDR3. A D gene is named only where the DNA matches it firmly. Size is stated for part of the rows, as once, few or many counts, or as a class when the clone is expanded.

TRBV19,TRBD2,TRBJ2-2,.,CASSTGGNTGELFF,TGTGCCAGTAGTACGGGAGGAAACACCGGGGAGCTGTTTTTT
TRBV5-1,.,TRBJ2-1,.,CASSLVSRSYNEQFF,TGCGCCAGCAGCTTGGTTAGCAGAAGTTACAATGAGCAGTTCTTC
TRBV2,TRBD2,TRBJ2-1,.,CASRKLLAGKNNEQFF,TGTGCCAGCAGGAAGCTCCTAGCGGGAAAGAACAATGAGCAGTTCTTC
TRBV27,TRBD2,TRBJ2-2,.,CASAPGLAGGPGGELFF,TGTGCCAGCGCTCCGGGACTAGCGGGGGGGCCCGGCGGGGAGCTGTTTTTT
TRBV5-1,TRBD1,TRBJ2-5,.,CASSLEGDRGRETQYF,TGCGCCAGCAGCTTGGAAGGGGACAGGGGACGGGAGACCCAGTACTTC
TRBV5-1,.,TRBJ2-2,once,CASSLGSGGGYTGELFF,TGCGCCAGCAGCTTGGGAAGTGGGGGCGGTTACACCGGGGAGCTGTTTTTT
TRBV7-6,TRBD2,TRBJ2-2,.,CASSGGTSGVGGELFF,TGTGCCAGCAGCGGAGGGACTAGCGGGGTTGGCGGGGAGCTGTTTTTT
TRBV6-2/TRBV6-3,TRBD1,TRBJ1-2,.,CASSPQDRAYGYTF,TGTGCCAGCAGTCCCCAGGACAGGGCCTATGGCTACACCTTC
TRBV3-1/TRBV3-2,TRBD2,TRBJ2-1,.,CASSQVASGSYEQFF,TGTGCCAGCAGCCAAGTGGCTAGCGGGAGCTATGAGCAGTTCTTC
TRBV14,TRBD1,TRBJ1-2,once,CASSPGQGGYGYTF,TGTGCCAGCAGCCCCGGACAGGGAGGGTATGGCTACACCTTC
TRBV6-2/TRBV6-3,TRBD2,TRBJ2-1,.,CASSFRTSGRDEQFF,TGTGCCAGCAGTTTTCGGACTAGCGGGAGGGATGAGCAGTTCTTC
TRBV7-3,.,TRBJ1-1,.,CASSLSAGSGGTEAFF,TGTGCCAGCAGCTTAAGTGCAGGGAGCGGGGGCACTGAAGCTTTCTTT
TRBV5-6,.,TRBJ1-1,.,CASSRREAPNTEAFF,TGTGCCAGCAGCCGCCGTGAGGCCCCGAACACTGAAGCTTTCTTT
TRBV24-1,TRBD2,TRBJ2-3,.,CATSDYTSGSTDTQYF,TGTGCCACCAGTGATTATACTAGCGGCAGTACAGATACGCAGTATTTT
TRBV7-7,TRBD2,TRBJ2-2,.,CASSLAGPNTGELFF,TGTGCTAGCAGCTTAGCGGGGCCGAACACCGGGGAGCTGTTTTTT
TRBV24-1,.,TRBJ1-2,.,CATSDLRQRGGYTF,TGTGCCACCAGTGATTTAAGGCAGAGAGGGGGCTACACCTTC
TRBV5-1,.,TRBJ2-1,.,CASSLITGNEQFF,TGCGCCAGCAGCCTGATAACAGGGAATGAGCAGTTCTTC
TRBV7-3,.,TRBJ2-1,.,CASSLTRNNEQFF,TGTGCCAGCAGCTTAACCAGGAACAATGAGCAGTTCTTC
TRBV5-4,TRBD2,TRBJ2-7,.,CASSLVAGEYEQYF,TGTGCCAGCAGCTTGGTGGCGGGGGAATACGAGCAGTACTTC
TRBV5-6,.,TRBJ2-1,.,CASSLGQWAYNEQFF,TGTGCCAGCAGCTTGGGGCAGTGGGCATACAATGAGCAGTTCTTC
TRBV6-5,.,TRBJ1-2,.,CASSRKAGLYGYTF,TGTGCCAGCAGTCGAAAGGCGGGACTTTATGGCTACACCTTC
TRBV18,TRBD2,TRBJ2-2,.,CASSPLAGGNTGELFF,TGTGCCAGCTCACCACTCGCGGGGGGGAACACCGGGGAGCTGTTTTTT
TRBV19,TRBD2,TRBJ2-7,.,CASSISTSGAYEQYF,TGTGCCAGTAGTATATCGACTAGCGGAGCGTACGAGCAGTACTTC
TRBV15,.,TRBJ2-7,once,CATSRDLQQPPDEQYF,TGTGCCACCAGCAGAGATCTGCAACAGCCCCCCGACGAGCAGTACTTC
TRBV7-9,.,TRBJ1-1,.,CASSSRVNTEAFF,TGTGCCAGCAGCTCGCGGGTGAACACTGAAGCTTTCTTT
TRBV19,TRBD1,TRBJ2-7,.,CASSTQGYEQYF,TGTGCCAGTAGTACACAGGGGTACGAGCAGTACTTC
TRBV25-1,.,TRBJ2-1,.,CASTHQGHEQFF,TGTGCCAGCACCCACCAGGGCCATGAGCAGTTCTTC
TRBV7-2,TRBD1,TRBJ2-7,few,CASSAGRGRGYEQYF,TGTGCCAGCAGCGCGGGCAGGGGGCGAGGGTACGAGCAGTACTTC
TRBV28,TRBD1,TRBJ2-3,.,CASSLFFRGRSTDTQYF,TGTGCCAGCAGTTTATTTTTCAGGGGGCGGAGCACAGATACGCAGTATTTT
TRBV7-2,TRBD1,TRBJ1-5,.,CASSLDETGVRPQHF,TGTGCCAGCAGCTTAGATGAGACAGGGGTTAGGCCCCAGCATTTT
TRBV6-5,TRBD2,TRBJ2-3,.,CASSWTSGGRDTQYF,TGTGCCAGCAGCTGGACTAGCGGGGGCCGCGATACGCAGTATTTT
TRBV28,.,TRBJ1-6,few,CASSLELGRAYNSPLHF,TGTGCCAGCAGCTTAGAATTGGGCAGGGCCTATAATTCACCCCTCCACTTT
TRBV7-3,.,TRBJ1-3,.,CASSLNSAGLSGNTIYF,TGTGCCAGCAGCTTAAATTCGGCGGGTCTCTCTGGAAACACCATATATTTT
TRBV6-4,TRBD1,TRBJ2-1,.,CATSSGQDYNEQFF,TGTGCCACCTCGTCCGGACAGGACTACAATGAGCAGTTCTTC
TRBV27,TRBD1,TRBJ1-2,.,CASSRDRTYGYTF,TGTGCCAGCAGCCGGGACAGAACCTATGGCTACACCTTC
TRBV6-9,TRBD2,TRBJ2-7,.,CASRTSGRLFYEQYF,TGTGCCAGCAGAACTAGCGGGAGGTTGTTCTACGAGCAGTACTTC
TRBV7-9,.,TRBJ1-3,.,CASSLPDSLTSGNTIYF,TGTGCCAGCAGCTTACCGGACAGCCTTACCTCTGGAAACACCATATATTTT